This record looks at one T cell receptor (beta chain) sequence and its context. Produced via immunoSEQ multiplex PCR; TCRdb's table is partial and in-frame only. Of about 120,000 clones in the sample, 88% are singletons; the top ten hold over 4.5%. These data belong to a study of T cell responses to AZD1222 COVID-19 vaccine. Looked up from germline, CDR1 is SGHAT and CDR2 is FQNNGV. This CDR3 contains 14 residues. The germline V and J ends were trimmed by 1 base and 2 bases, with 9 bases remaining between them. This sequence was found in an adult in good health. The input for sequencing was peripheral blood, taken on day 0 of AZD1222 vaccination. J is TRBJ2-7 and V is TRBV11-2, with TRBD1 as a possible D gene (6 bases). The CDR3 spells CASSLAQGTYEQYF. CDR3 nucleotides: TGTGCCAGCAGCTTAGCACAGGGAACCTACGAGCAGTACTTC.